This T cell receptor (beta chain) was captured by sequencing in a study of cytomegalovirus exposure and HLA in healthy donors. Study outcomes and limitations: It emerged from a later analysis that several of the most significant clusters appeared to be linked to common viral pathogens.

Concerning this clone itself: Antigen: not known.

Primers: 60 Vbeta forward and 13 Jbeta reverse. Method: immunoSEQ multiplex PCR; TCRdb's copy keeps in-frame clones and lacks some. The sample has about 120,000 clones; under 85% are singletons. The CDR3 totals 16 residues. V was clipped by 0 bases and J by 6 bases; unmatched bases: 10. CDR1 and CDR2 from the germline V gene are LNHNV and YYDKDF (reference sequence). The specimen was PBMCs. This receptor was taken from a man in his forties or fifties in good health and CMV-seropositive. J is TRBJ1-2 and V is TRBV15; 7 bases map to TRBD1. CDR3 loop: CATSRDGARGMDGYTF. The CDR3 nucleotides read TGTGCCACCAGCAGAGATGGGGCCAGGGGGATGGATGGCTACACCTTC.